The entry that follows covers one T cell receptor (beta chain) sequence. This sample was taken from a study of blood T cell repertoires in COVID-19. Across the study: T cells, B-cell-depleted T cells, or PBMCs provided the cDNA or gDNA that served as material.

This CDR3 has 16 residues. The germline CDR1 and CDR2 sequences are SGHTA and FQGNSA. V was pared by 3 bases and J by 1 base, with 13 bases between. Study processing details: Reference gene primer amplification yielded estimated nucleated cell counts. Data came from immunoSEQ multiplex PCR; TCRdb stores just in-frame clones and leaves some out. The V and J calls and the clone size are those of that table, but D and trimming were determined from the DNA. This sample has roughly 20,000 clones, with approximately 83% found just once. The sample comprised peripheral blood. The TCR sequence derives from a human donor in a cohort sampled during active COVID-19. The V and J genes are TRBV7-2 and TRBJ1-5; no clear D. DNA for the CDR3: TGTGCCAGCAGCTTTTTGGCAACGAGGAGCAATCAGCCCCAGCATTTT. It yields the protein CASSFLATRSNQPQHF.